A selection of T cell receptor beta chains follows, all from one sample in a study of blood T cell repertoires in COVID-19. TCRdb's table, derived via immunoSEQ multiplex PCR, lists solely in-frame clones and lacks some. Among 100,000 to 150,000 clones, around nine tenths were seen once, and the ten largest hold roughly an eighth. The sequenced material came from peripheral blood. These receptors all stem from an older woman with COVID-19, enrolled during active disease. Each CDR3 is given without its conserved first and last residue. Fields, in order: V gene, J gene, CDR3 protein.

TRBV3-1/TRBV3-2	TRBJ1-1	ASSPETGFTEAF
TRBV7-6	TRBJ1-4	ASSLVTGGEQKLF
TRBV11-2	TRBJ1-3	ASSRSGNSGNTIY
TRBV18	TRBJ1-1	ASSPLLGARGTEVF
TRBV28	TRBJ1-3	ASTLGAPGNTIY
TRBV5-1	TRBJ2-7	ASSLLGVADEQY
TRBV27	TRBJ2-2	ASRPLGLNTGELF
TRBV9	TRBJ2-5	ASSARGTRETQY
TRBV9	TRBJ1-3	ASSQGSGNTIY
TRBV3-1/TRBV3-2	TRBJ2-5	ASSPRTSGEQETQY
TRBV5-1	TRBJ2-7	ASSLVLSSYEQY
TRBV19	TRBJ2-1	ASTTGTGVNYNEQF
TRBV5-6	TRBJ2-7	ASSLGTGYEQY
TRBV5-6	TRBJ1-6	ASSWRDNSPLH
TRBV7-9	TRBJ2-5	ASSLARGRGQETQY
TRBV18	TRBJ1-1	ASSPTPAAEAF
TRBV5-1	TRBJ1-6	ASSLQGPPSIYNSPLH
TRBV3-1/TRBV3-2	TRBJ2-5	ASSQDWSGRETQY
TRBV18	TRBJ1-2	ASSGLQGFWDYGYT
TRBV19	TRBJ2-1	ASSIQASGGINEQF
TRBV7-8	TRBJ2-1	ASSLKRPNLAGVNNEQF
TRBV5-1	TRBJ1-2	ASTTPGQGPQRGGYT
TRBV6-2/TRBV6-3	TRBJ1-3	ASSFSLSGNTIY
TRBV12-3/TRBV12-4	TRBJ1-2	ASSFEGRGGYT
TRBV10-1	TRBJ2-2	ASSEAGEGTGELF
TRBV7-9	TRBJ2-1	ASSLSGGDYNEQF
TRBV7-9	TRBJ1-1	ASSYRNTEAF